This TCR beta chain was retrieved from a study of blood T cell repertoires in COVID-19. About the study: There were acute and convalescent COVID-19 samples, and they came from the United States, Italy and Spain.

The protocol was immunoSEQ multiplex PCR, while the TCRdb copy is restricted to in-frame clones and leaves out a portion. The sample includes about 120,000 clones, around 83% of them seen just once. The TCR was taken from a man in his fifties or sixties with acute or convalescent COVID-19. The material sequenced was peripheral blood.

Here the CDR3 DNA reads TGTGCCAGTAGTCCCTTAGGGGCCTCCTACAATGAGCAGTTCTTC. It specifies CASSPLGASYNEQFF. This chain joins TRBV19 and TRBJ2-1, with D possibly matching TRBD1 (5 bases). Germline V lookup: CDR1 LNHDA, CDR2 SQIVND (reference sequence). The CDR3 covers 15 residues. Trimming removed 5 bases at V and 0 bases at J, with 11 bases between. Together with reference TRBV19 and TRBJ2-1, the CDR3 gives the full variable domain: DGGITQSPKYLFRKEGQNVTLSCEQNLNHDAMYWYRQDPGQGLRLIYYSQIVNDFQKGDIAEGYSVSREKKESFPLTVTSAQKNPTAFYLCASSPLGASYNEQFFGPGTRLTVL.